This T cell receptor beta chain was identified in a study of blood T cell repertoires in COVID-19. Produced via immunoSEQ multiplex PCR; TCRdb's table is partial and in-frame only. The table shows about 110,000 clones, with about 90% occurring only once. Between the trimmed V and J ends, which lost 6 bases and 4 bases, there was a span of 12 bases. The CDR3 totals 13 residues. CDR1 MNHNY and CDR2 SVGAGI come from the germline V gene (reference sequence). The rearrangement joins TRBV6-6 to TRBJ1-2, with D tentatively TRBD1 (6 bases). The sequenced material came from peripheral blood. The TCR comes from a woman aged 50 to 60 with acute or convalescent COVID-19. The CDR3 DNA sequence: TGTGCCAGCAGGGACAGTCGCGGCTATGGCTACACCTTC. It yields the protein CASRDSRGYGYTF.